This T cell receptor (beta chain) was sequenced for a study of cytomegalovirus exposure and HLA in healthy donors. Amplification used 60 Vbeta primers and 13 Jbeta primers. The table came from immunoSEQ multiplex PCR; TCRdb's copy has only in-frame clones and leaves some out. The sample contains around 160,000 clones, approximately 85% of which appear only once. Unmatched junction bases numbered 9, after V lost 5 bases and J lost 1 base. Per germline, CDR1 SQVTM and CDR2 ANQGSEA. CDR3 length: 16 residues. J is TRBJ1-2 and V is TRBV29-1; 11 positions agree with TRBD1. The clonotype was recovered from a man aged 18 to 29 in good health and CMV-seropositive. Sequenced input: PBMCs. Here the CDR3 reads CSVHPPGTGGNYGYTF. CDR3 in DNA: TGCAGCGTTCACCCCCCTGGGACAGGGGGTAACTATGGCTACACCTTC.